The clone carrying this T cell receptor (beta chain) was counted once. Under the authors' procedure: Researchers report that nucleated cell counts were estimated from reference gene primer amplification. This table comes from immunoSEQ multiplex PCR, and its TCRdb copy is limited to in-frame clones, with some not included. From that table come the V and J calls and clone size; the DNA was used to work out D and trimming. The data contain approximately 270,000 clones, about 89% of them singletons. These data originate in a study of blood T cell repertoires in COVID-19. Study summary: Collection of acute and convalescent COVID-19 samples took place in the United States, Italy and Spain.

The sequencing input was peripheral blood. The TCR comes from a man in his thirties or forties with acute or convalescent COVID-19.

The chain's CDR3 is CASSSSSGRAGEQFF. The DNA for the CDR3 is TGTGCCAGCAGCTCATCTAGCGGGAGGGCGGGTGAGCAGTTCTTC. The chain is built from TRBV7-3 and TRBJ2-1; 12 bases line up with TRBD2. Trimming took 4 bases from V and 9 from J; bases not matched to a gene: 7. The CDR3 length is 15 residues. Germline loops: CDR1 SGHTA, CDR2 FQGTGA.